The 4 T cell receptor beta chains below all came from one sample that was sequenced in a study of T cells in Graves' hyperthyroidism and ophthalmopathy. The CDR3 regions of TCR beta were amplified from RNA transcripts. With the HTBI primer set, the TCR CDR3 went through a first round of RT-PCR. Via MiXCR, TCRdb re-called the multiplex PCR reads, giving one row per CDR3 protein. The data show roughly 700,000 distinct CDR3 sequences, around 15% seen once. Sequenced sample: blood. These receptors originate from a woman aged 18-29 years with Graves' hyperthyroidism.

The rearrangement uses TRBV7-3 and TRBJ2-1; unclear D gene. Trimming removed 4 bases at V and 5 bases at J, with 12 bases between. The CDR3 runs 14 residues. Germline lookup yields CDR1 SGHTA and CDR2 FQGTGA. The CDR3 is CASSSSIGNNEQFF. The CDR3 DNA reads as TGTGCCAGCAGCTCCTCAATTGGAAACAATGAGCAGTTCTTC.

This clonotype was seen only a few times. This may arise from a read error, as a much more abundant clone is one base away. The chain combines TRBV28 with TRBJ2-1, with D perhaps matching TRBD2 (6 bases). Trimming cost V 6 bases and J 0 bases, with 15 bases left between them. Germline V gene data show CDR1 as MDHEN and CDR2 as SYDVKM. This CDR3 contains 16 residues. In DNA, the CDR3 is TGTGCCAGCAGGGTCTATAACGGGAGCTCCTACAATGAGCAGTTCTTC. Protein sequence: CASRVYNGSSYNEQFF.

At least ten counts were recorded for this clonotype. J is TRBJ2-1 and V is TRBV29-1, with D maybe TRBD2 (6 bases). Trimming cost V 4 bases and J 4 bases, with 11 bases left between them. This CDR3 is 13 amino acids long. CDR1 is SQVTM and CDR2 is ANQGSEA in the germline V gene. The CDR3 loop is CSVASGPYNEQFF. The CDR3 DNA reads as TGCAGCGTTGCAAGCGGGCCTTACAATGAGCAGTTCTTC.

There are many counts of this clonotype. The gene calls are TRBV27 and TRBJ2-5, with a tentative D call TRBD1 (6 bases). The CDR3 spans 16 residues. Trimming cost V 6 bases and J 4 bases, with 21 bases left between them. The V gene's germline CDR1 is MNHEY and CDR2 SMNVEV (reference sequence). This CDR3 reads CASRSTGYEWGETQYF. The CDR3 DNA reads TGTGCCAGCAGGAGTACAGGGTATGAGTGGGGAGAGACCCAGTACTTC.